This T cell receptor (beta chain) was recorded in a study of blood T cell repertoires in COVID-19. At the level of the study: Material from acute and convalescent COVID-19 was sourced from the United States, Italy and Spain. Nucleic acid was either cDNA or gDNA, and it came from T cells, B-cell-depleted T cells, or PBMCs.

Authors' analysis steps: From reference gene primer amplification, estimates of nucleated cell counts were derived. Here immunoSEQ multiplex PCR was the method, and the copy in TCRdb shows in-frame clones only, minus some. V, J and clone size are those of that table, while D and trimming were read from the DNA. The table lists about 210,000 clones, 75% to 90% of them singletons. V lost 2 bases and J lost 8, with 12 bases in between. CDR3 size: 14 residues. Germline loops: CDR1 SGHTA, CDR2 FQGNSA. Sequenced: peripheral blood. This clonotype was sampled from a woman aged 40 to 55 with acute or convalescent COVID-19. The rearrangement uses TRBV7-2 and TRBJ2-2, with a possible D match to TRBD2 (5 bases). CDR3 DNA: TGTGCCAGCAGCTTATTTGGGAGTGCTGGGGAGCTGTTTTTT. This codes for CASSLFGSAGELFF.